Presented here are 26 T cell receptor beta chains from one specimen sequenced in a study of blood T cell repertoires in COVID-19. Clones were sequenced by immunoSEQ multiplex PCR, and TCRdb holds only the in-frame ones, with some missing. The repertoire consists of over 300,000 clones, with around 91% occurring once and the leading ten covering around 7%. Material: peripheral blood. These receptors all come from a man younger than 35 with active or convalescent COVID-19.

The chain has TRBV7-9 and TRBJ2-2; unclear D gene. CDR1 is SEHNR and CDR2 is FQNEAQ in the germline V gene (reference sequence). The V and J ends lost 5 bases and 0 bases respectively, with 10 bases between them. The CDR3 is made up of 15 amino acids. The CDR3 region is CASSAGDANTGELFF. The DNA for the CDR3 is TGTGCCAGCAGCGCAGGCGACGCGAACACCGGGGAGCTGTTTTTT.

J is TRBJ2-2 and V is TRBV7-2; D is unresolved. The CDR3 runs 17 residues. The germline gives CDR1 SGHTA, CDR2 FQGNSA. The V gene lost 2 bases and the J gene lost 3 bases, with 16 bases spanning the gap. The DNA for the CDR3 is TGTGCCAGCAGCTTACACCGCGGATACGTGGACACCGGGGAGCTGTTTTTT. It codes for CASSLHRGYVDTGELFF.

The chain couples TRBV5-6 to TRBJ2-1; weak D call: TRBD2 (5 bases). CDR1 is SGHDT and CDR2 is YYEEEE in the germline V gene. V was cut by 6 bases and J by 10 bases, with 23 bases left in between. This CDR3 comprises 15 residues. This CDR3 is CASNPVEDGTGEQFF. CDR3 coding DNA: TGTGCCAGCAACCCCGTGGAGGACGGAACGGGGGAGCAGTTCTTC.

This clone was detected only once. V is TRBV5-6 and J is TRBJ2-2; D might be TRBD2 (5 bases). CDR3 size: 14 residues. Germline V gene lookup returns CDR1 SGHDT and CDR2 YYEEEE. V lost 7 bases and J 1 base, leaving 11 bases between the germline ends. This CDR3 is CASVLEGNTGELFF. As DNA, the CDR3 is TGTGCCAGCGTTCTAGAGGGGAACACCGGGGAGCTGTTTTTT.

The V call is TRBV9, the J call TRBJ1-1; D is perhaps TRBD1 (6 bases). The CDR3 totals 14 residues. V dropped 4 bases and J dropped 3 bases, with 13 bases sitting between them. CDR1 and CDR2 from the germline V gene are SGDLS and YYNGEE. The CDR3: CASSPRGIDTEAFF. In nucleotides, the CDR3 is TGTGCCAGCAGCCCCAGGGGAATCGACACTGAAGCTTTCTTT.

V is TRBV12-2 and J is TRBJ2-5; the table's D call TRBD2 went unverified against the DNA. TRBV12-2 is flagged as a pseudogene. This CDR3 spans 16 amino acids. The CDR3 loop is CASRLVVSGRVETQYF. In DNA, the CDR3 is TGTGCAAGTCGCTTAGTGGTTAGCGGGAGGGTTGAGACCCAGTACTTC.

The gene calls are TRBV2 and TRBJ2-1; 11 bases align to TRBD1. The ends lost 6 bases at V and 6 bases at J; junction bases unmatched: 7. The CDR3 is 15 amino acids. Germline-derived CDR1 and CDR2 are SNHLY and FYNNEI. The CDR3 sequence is CASRSGTGGRNEQFF. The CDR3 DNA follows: TGTGCCAGCAGGTCCGGGACAGGGGGTCGCAATGAGCAGTTCTTC. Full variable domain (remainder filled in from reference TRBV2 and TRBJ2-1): EPEVTQTPSHQVTQMGQEVILRCVPISNHLYFYWYRQILGQKVEFLVSFYNNEISEKSEIFDDQFSVERPDGSNFTLKIRSTKLEDSAMYFCASRSGTGGRNEQFFGPGTRLTVL.

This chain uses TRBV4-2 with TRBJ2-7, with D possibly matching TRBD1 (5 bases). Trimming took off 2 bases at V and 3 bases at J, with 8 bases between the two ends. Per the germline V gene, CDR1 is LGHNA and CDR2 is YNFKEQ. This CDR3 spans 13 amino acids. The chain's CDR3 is CASSQQRGYEQYF. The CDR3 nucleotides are TGTGCCAGCAGCCAACAAAGGGGCTACGAGCAGTACTTC.

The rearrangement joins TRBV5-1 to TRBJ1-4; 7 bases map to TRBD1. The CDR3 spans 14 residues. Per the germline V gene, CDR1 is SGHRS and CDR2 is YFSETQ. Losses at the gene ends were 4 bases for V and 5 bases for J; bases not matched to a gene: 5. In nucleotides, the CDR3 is TGCGCCAGCAGCCTTAGACAGGGAAATGAAAAACTGTTTTTT. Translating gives CASSLRQGNEKLFF.

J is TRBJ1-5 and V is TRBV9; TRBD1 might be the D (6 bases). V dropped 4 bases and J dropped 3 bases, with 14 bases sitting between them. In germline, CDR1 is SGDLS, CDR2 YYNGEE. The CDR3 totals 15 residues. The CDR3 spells CASSLGGRLNQPQHF. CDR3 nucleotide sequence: TGTGCCAGCAGCCTGGGGGGGCGGCTCAATCAGCCCCAGCATTTT.

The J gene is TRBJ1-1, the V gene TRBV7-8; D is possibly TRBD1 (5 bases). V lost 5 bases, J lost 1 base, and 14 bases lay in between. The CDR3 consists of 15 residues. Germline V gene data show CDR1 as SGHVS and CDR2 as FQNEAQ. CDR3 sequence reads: CASSLGGLGNTEAFF. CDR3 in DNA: TGTGCCAGCAGCCTGGGGGGACTGGGGAACACTGAAGCTTTCTTT.

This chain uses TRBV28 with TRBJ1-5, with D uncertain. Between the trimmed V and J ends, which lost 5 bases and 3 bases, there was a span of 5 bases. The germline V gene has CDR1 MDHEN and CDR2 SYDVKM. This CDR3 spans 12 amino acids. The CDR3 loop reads CASSRVNQPQHF. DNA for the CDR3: TGTGCCAGCAGTCGAGTCAATCAGCCCCAGCATTTT.

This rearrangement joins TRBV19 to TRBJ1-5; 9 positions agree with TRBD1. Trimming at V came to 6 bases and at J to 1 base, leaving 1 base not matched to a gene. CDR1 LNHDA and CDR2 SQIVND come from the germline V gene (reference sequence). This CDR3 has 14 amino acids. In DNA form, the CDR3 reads TGTGCCAGTAGGGGACAGGGCAGCAATCAGCCCCAGCATTTT. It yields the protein CASRGQGSNQPQHF. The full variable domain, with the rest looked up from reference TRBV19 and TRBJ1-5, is DGGITQSPKYLFRKEGQNVTLSCEQNLNHDAMYWYRQDPGQGLRLIYYSQIVNDFQKGDIAEGYSVSREKKESFPLTVTSAQKNPTAFYLCASRGQGSNQPQHFGDGTRLSIL.

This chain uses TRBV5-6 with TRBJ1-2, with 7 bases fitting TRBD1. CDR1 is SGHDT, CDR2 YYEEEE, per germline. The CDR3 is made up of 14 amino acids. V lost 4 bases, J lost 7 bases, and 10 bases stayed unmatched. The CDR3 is CASSPQTGLGGYTF. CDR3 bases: TGTGCCAGCAGCCCGCAGACAGGGTTGGGTGGCTACACCTTC.

In nucleotides, the CDR3 is TGTGCCACCAGTGAGGGGGGGGAGGGGAATCAAGAGACCCAGTACTTC. Translation gives CATSEGGEGNQETQYF. The chain has TRBV24-1 and TRBJ2-5; 7 positions match TRBD2. Germline V lookup: CDR1 KGHDR, CDR2 SFDVKD. Trimming removed 4 bases from V and 2 bases from J; junction bases left unmatched: 9. The CDR3 extends over 16 amino acids.

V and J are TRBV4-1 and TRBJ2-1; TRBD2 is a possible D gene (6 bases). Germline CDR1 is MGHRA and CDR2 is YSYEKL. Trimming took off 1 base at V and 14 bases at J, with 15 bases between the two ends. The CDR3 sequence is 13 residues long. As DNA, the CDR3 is TGCGCCAGCAGCCAAGTCGGAGCGGGCCGTAAGTTCTTC. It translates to CASSQVGAGRKFF.

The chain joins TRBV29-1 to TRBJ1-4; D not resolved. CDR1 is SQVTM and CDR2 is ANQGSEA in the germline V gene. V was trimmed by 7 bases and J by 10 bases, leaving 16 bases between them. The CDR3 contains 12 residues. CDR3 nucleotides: TGCAGCGCCGCGCTCGGAGAAGGAAAACTGTTTTTT. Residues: CSAALGEGKLFF. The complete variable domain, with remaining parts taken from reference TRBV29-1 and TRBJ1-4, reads SAVISQKPSRDICQRGTSLTIQCQVDSQVTMMFWYRQQPGQSLTLIATANQGSEATYESGFVIDKFPISRPNLTFSTLTVSNMSPEDSSIYLCSAALGEGKLFFGSGTQLSVL.

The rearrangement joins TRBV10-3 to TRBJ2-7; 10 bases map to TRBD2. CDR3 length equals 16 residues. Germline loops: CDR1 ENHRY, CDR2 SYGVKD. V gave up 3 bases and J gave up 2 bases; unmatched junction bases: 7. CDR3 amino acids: CAISDQGLAEPYEQYF. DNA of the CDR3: TGTGCCATCAGTGACCAAGGACTAGCGGAGCCCTACGAGCAGTACTTC.

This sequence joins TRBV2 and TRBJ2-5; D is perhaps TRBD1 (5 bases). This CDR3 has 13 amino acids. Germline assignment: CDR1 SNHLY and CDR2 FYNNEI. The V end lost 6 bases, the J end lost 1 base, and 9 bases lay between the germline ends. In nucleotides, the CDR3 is TGTGCCAGCAGCTTCAGGGCCCAAGAGACCCAGTACTTC. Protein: CASSFRAQETQYF.

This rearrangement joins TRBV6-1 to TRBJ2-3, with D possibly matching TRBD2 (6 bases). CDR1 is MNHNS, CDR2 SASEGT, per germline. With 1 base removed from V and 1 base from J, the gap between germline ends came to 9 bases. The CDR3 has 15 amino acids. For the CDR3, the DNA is TGTGCCAGCAGTGAAGGTTGGGGGGGCACAGATACGCAGTATTTT. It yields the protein CASSEGWGGTDTQYF.

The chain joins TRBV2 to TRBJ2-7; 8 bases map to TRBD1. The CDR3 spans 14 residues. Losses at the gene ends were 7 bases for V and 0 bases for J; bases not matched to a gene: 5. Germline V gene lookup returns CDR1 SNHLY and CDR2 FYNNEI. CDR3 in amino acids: CASTQGQGSYEQYF. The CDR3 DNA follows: TGTGCCAGCACCCAAGGACAGGGCTCCTACGAGCAGTACTTC. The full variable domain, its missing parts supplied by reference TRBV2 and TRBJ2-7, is EPEVTQTPSHQVTQMGQEVILRCVPISNHLYFYWYRQILGQKVEFLVSFYNNEISEKSEIFDDQFSVERPDGSNFTLKIRSTKLEDSAMYFCASTQGQGSYEQYFGPGTRLTVT.

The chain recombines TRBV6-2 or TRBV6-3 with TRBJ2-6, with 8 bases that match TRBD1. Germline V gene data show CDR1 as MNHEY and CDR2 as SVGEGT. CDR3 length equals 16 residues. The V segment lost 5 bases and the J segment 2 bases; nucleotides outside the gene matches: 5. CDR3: CASSAGGITGANVLTF. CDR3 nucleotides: TGTGCCAGCAGTGCAGGGGGCATCACTGGGGCCAACGTCCTGACTTTC.

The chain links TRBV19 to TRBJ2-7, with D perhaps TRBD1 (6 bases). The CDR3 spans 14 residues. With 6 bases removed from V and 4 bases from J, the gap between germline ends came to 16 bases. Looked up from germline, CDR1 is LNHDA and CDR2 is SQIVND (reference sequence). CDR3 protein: CASSSGLTGYEQYF. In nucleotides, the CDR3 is TGTGCCAGTAGCAGTGGACTGACAGGATACGAGCAGTACTTC.

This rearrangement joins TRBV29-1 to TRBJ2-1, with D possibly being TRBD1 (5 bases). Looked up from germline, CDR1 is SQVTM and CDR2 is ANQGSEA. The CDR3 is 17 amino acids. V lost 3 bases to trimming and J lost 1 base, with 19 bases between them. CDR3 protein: CSVDDSSTVYSYNEQFF. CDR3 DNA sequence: TGCAGCGTTGATGATAGTTCGACAGTTTATTCCTACAATGAGCAGTTCTTC.

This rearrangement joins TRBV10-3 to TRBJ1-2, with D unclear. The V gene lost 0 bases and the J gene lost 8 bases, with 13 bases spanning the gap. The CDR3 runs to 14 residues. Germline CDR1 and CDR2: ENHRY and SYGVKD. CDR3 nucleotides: TGTGCCATCAGTGAGTCTGGCAGTATTGTGGGCTACACCTTC. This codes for CAISESGSIVGYTF.

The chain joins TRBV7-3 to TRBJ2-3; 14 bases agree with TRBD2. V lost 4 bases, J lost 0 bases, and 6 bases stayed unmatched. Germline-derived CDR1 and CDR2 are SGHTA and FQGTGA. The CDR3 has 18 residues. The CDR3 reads CASSSRTSGRLSTDTQYF. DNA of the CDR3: TGTGCCAGCAGCTCGCGGACTAGCGGGAGGCTAAGCACAGATACGCAGTATTTT. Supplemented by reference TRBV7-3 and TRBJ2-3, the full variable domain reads GAGVSQTPSNKVTEKGKYVELRCDPISGHTALYWYRQSLGQGPEFLIYFQGTGAADDSGLPNDRFFAVRPEGSVSTLKIQRTERGDSAVYLCASSSRTSGRLSTDTQYFGPGTRLTVL.